Shown below are 2 T cell receptor beta chains from a single sample sequenced in a study of shared clonotypes between healthy human individuals. Sequenced by immunoSEQ multiplex PCR; TCRdb stores in-frame clones only, minus some. The sample carries roughly 100,000 clones, approximately 70% recorded once. The sample comprised memory CD8+ T cells sorted from blood. Noted subset: CD45RO+ cells pooled with CCR7-negative TemRA cells. The receptors shown here come from a woman aged 25 to 39 in good health.

The rearrangement links TRBV6-5 to TRBJ1-1; a weak D match, TRBD1 (6 bases). This CDR3 is built from 12 residues. V lost 6 bases and J 11 bases, leaving 16 bases between the germline ends. Germline CDR1 MNHEY, CDR2 SVGAGI. CDR3 region: CASSPNRTVAFF. In DNA form, the CDR3 reads TGTGCCAGCAGCCCTAATCGGACAGTCGCTTTCTTT.

There are a few counts of this clone. V gene TRBV7-6 combines with J gene TRBJ2-7, with 7 bases identical to TRBD2. The CDR3 covers 14 residues. The V gene end was trimmed by 4 bases and the J gene end by 4 bases; junction bases not matched to a gene: 7. CDR1 and CDR2 (germline): SGHVS, FNYEAQ. CDR3: CASSSAGEGYEQYF. CDR3 bases: TGTGCCAGCAGCTCGGCGGGGGAGGGGTACGAGCAGTACTTC.